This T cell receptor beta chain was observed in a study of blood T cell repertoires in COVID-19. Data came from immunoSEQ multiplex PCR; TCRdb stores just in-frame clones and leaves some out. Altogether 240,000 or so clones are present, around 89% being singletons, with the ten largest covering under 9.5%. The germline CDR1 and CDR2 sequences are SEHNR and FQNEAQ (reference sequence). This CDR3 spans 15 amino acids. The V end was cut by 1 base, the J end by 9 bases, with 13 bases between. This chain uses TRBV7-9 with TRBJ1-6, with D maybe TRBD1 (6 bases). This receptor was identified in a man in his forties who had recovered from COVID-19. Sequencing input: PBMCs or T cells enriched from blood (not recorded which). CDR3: CASSLGRTELSPLHF. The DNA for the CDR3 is TGTGCCAGCAGCTTAGGTCGGACAGAGCTTTCACCCCTCCACTTT.